This T cell receptor beta chain was retrieved from a study of blood T cell repertoires in COVID-19. Study in general: COVID-19 samples, acute and convalescent, were from the United States, Italy and Spain.

Assay: immunoSEQ multiplex PCR; the TCRdb copy retains only in-frame clones and omits some. The sample has roughly 330,000 clones, 70% to 90% seen once. Cohort assignment relied on participant-reported clinical history. The germline V gene encodes CDR1 MNHNY and CDR2 SVGAGI (reference sequence). This CDR3 spans 14 amino acids. V shed 7 bases and J 4 bases; nucleotides not matched to a gene: 9. This clone was found once. Material for sequencing was PBMCs or T cells enriched from blood (not recorded which). The TCR sequence derives from a woman aged 25 to 39 who had recovered from COVID-19. This chain uses TRBV6-6 with TRBJ1-1, with TRBD1 matching over 7 bases. CDR3 in amino acids: CASKPTGASTEAFF. The CDR3 nucleotides are TGTGCCAGCAAACCTACAGGGGCGAGCACTGAAGCTTTCTTT.